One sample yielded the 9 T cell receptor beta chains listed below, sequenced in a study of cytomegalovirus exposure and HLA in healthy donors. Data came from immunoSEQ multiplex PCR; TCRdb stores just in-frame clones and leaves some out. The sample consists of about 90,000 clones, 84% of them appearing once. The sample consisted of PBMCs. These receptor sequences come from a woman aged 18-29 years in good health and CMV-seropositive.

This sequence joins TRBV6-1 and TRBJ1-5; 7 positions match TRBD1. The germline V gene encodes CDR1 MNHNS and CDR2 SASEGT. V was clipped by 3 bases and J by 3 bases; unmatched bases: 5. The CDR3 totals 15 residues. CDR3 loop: CASSDMTGNNQPQHF. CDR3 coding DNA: TGTGCCAGCAGTGATATGACAGGGAACAATCAGCCCCAGCATTTT.

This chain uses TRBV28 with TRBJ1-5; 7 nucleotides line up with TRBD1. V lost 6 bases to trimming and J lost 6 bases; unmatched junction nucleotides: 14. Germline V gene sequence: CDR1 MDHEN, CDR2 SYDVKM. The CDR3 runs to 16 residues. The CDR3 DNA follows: TGTGCCAGCAGCCCTTATGGAGGGGGCGAGGGTCAGCCCCAGCATTTT. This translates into CASSPYGGGEGQPQHF.

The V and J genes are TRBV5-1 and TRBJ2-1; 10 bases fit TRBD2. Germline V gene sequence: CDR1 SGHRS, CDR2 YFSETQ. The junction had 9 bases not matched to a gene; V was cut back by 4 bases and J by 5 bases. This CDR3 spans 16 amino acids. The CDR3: CASSPTTSGVDNEQFF. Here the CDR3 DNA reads TGCGCCAGCAGCCCAACCACTAGCGGGGTAGACAATGAGCAGTTCTTC.

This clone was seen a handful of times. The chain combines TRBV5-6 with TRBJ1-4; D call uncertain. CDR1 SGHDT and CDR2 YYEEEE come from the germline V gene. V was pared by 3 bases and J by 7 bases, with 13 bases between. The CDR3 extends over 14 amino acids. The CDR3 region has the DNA TGTGCCAGCAGCTGGAGGTTCAGGAGTGAAAAACTGTTTTTT. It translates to CASSWRFRSEKLFF.

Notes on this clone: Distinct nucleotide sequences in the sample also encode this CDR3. CDR3 DNA: TGCGCCAGCAGCCTAGGGGGCGCCGACACCGGGGAGCTGTTTTTT. Its translation is CASSLGGADTGELFF. This rearrangement joins TRBV5-1 to TRBJ2-2; TRBD1 aligns across 7 bases. The CDR3 covers 15 residues. With V trimmed by 4 bases and J by 3 bases, 6 bases remained unmatched. Germline lookup yields CDR1 SGHRS and CDR2 YFSETQ. The whole variable domain, remainder taken from reference TRBV5-1 and TRBJ2-2, is KAGVTQTPRYLIKTRGQQVTLSCSPISGHRSVSWYQQTPGQGLQFLFEYFSETQRNKGNFPGRFSGRQFSNSRSEMNVSTLELGDSALYLCASSLGGADTGELFFGEGSRLTVL.

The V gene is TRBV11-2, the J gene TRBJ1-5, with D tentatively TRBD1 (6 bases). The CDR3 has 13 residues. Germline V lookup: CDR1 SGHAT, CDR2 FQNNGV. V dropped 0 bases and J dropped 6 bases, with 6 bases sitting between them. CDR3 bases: TGTGCCAGCAGCTTAGACAGGGGTCAGCCCCAGCATTTT. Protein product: CASSLDRGQPQHF.

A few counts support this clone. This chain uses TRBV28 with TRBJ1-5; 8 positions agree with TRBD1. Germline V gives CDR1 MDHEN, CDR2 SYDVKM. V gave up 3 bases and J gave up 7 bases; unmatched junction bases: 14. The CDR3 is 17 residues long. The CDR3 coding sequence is TGTGCCAGCAGTTTGGGGGGTGGACAGGGAGTGAGGCAGCCCCAGCATTTT. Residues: CASSLGGGQGVRQPQHF.

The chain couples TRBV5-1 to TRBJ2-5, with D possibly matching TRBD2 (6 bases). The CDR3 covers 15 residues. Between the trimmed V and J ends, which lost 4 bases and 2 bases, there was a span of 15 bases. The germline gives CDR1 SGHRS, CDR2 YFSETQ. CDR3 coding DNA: TGCGCCAGCAGCCCCCAGGAGGGGCAGCAAGAGACCCAGTACTTC. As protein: CASSPQEGQQETQYF.

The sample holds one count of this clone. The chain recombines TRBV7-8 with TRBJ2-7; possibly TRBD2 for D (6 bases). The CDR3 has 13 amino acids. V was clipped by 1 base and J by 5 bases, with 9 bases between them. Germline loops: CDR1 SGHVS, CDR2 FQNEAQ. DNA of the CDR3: TGTGCCAGCAGCTTAGGGGGGGTGGACGAGCAGTACTTC. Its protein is CASSLGGVDEQYF.